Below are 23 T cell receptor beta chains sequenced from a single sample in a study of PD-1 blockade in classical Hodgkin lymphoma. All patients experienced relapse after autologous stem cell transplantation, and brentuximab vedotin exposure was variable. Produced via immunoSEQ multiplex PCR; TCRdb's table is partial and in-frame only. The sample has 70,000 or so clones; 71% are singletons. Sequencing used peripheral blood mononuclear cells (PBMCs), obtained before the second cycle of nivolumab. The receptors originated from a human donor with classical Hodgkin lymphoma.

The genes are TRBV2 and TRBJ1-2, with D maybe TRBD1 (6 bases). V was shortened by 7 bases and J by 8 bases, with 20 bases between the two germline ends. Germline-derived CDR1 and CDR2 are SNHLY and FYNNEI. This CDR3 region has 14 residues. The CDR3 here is CASTPLGGAGGYTF. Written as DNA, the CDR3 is TGTGCCAGCACTCCCCTGGGGGGGGCTGGGGGCTACACCTTC.

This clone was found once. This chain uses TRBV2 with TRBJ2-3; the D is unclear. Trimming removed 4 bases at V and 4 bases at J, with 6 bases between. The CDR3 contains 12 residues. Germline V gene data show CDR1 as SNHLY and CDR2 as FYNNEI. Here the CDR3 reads CASSARADTQYF. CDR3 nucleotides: TGTGCCAGCAGTGCTCGGGCAGATACGCAGTATTTT.

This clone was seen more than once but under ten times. The CDR3 DNA follows: TGTGCCAGCAGTGAACAGAAATCTAACTATGGCTACACCTTC. Translation: CASSEQKSNYGYTF. The rearrangement uses TRBV6-1 and TRBJ1-2; D is uncertain. The V end lost 2 bases, the J end lost 0 bases, and 7 bases lay between the germline ends. The CDR3 runs 14 residues. Germline V gene sequence: CDR1 MNHNS, CDR2 SASEGT.

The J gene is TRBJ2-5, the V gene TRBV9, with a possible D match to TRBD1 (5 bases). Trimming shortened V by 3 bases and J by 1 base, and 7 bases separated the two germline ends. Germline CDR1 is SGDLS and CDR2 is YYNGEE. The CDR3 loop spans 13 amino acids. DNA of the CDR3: TGTGCCAGCAGCGAGACAGTCCAAGAGACCCAGTACTTC. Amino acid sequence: CASSETVQETQYF. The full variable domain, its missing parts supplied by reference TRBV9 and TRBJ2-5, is DSGVTQTPKHLITATGQRVTLRCSPRSGDLSVYWYQQSLDQGLQFLIQYYNGEERAKGNILERFSAQQFPDLHSELNLSSLELGDSALYFCASSETVQETQYFGPGTRLLVL.

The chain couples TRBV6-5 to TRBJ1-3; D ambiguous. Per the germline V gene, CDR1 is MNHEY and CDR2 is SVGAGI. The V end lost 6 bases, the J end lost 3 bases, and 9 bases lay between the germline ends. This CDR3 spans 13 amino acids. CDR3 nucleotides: TGTGCCAGCAGGACCCCGGGTGGAAACACCATATATTTT. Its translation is CASRTPGGNTIYF.

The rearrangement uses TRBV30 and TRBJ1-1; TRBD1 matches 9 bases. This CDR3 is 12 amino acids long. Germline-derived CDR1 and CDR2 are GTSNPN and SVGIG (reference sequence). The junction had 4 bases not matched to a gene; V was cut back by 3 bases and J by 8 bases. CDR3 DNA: TGTGCCTGGAGGGCACAGGGGGCCGAAGCTTTCTTT. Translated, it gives CAWRAQGAEAFF.

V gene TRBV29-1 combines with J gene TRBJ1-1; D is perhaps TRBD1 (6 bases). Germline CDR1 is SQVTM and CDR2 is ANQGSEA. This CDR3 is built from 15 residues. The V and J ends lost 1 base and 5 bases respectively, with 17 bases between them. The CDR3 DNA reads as TGCAGCGTTGAAGGGGGGACACTCCGTTCGACTGAAGCTTTCTTT. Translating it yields CSVEGGTLRSTEAFF.

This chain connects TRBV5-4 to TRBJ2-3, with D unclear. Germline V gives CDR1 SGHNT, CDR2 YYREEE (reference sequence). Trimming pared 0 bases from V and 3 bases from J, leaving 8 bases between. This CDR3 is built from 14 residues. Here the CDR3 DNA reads TGTGCCAGCAGCTTGGACGCGATAACAGATACGCAGTATTTT. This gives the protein CASSLDAITDTQYF.

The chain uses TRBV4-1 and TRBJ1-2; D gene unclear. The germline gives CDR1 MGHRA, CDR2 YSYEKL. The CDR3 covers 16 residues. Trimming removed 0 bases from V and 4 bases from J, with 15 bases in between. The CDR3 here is CASSQDYYVDFYGYTF. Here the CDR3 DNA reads TGCGCCAGCAGCCAAGATTATTACGTAGATTTCTATGGCTACACCTTC.

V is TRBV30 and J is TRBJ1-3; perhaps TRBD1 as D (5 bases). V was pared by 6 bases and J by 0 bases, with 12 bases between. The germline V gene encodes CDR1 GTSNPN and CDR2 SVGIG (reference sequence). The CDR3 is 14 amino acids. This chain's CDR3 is CACLTGTSGNTIYF. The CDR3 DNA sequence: TGTGCCTGTTTAACGGGGACCTCTGGAAACACCATATATTTT. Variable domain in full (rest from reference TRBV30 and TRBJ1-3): SQTIHQWPATLVQPVGSPLSLECTVEGTSNPNLYWYRQAAGRGLQLLFYSVGIGQISSEVPQNLSASRPQDRQFILSSKKLLLSDSGFYLCACLTGTSGNTIYFGEGSWLTVV.

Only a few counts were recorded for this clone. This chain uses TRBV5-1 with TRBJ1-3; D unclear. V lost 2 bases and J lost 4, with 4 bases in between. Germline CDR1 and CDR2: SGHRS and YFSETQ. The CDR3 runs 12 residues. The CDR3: CASSFDGNTIYF. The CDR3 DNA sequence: TGCGCCAGCAGCTTTGACGGAAACACCATATATTTT.

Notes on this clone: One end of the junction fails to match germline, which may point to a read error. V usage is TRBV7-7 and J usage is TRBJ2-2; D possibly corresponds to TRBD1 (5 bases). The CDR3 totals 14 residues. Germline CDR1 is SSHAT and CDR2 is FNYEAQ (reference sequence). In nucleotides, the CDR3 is TGTGCTAGCAGCTCCAGGGTGGACACCGGGGAGCTGTTTTTT. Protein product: CASSSRVDTGELFF. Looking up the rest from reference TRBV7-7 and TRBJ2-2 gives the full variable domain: GAGVSQSPRYKVTKRGQDVTLRCDPISSHATLYWYQQALGQGPEFLTYFNYEAQPDKSGLPSDRFSAERPEGSISTLTIQRTEQRDSAMYRCASSSRVDTGELFFGEGSRLTVL.

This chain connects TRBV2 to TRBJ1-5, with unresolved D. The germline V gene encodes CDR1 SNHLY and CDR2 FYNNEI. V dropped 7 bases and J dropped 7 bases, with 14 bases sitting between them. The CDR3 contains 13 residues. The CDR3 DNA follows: TGTGCCAGCAAGTTCGTCGGGGTCCAGCCCCAGCATTTT. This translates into CASKFVGVQPQHF.

Written as DNA, the CDR3 is TGTGCCAGCTCACCATTGGGCTGGGACACTGAAGCTTTCTTT. Translating gives CASSPLGWDTEAFF. The rearrangement joins TRBV18 to TRBJ1-1, with unresolved D. Per the germline V gene, CDR1 is KGHSH and CDR2 is LQKENI. This CDR3 contains 14 residues. V was clipped by 2 bases and J by 3 bases, with 10 bases between them.

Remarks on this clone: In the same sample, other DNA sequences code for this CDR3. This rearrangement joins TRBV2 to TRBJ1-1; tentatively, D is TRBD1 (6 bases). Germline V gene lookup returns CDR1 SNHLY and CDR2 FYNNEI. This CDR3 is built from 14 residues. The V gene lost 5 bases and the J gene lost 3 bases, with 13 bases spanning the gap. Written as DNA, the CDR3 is TGTGCCAGCAGTCTGACAGGAGGAGACACTGAAGCTTTCTTT. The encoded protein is CASSLTGGDTEAFF.

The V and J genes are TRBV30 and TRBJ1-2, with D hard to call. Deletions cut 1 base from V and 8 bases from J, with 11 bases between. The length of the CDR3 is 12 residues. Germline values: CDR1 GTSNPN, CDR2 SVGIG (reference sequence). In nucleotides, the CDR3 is TGTGCCTGGAGTGAGCCTCCGGGGGGCTACACCTTC. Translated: CAWSEPPGGYTF. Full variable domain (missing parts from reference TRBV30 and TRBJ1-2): SQTIHQWPATLVQPVGSPLSLECTVEGTSNPNLYWYRQAAGRGLQLLFYSVGIGQISSEVPQNLSASRPQDRQFILSSKKLLLSDSGFYLCAWSEPPGGYTFGSGTRLTVV.

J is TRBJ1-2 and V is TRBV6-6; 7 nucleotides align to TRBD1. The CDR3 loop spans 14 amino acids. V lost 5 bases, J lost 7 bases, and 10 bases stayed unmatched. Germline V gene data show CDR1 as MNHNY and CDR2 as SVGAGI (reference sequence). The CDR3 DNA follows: TGTGCCAGCAGTGTACAGGGGACTTCGGGTGGCTACACCTTC. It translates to CASSVQGTSGGYTF.

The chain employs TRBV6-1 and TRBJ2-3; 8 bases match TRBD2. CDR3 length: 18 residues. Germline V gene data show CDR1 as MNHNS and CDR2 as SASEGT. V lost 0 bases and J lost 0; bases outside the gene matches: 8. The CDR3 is CASSEAYLTSGSTDTQYF. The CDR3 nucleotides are TGTGCCAGCAGTGAAGCGTACCTAACTAGCGGAAGCACAGATACGCAGTATTTT.

This CDR3 reads CASSSRDISEAFF. DNA for the CDR3: TGTGCCAGCAGTTCAAGGGACATCTCTGAAGCTTTCTTT. The rearrangement joins TRBV28 to TRBJ1-1; D is perhaps TRBD1 (6 bases). With 4 bases removed from V and 6 bases from J, the gap between germline ends came to 12 bases. Germline loops: CDR1 MDHEN, CDR2 SYDVKM. CDR3 length equals 13 residues. Drawing the rest from reference TRBV28 and TRBJ1-1, the complete variable domain is DVKVTQSSRYLVKRTGEKVFLECVQDMDHENMFWYRQDPGLGLRLIYFSYDVKMKEKGDIPEGYSVSREKKERFSLILESASTNQTSMYLCASSSRDISEAFFGQGTRLTVV.

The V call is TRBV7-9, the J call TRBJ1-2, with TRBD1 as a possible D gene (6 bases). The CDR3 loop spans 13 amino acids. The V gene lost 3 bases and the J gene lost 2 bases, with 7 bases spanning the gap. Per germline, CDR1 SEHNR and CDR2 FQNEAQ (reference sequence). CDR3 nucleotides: TGTGCCAGCAGCTTTGGACAGAACTATGGCTACACCTTC. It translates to CASSFGQNYGYTF.

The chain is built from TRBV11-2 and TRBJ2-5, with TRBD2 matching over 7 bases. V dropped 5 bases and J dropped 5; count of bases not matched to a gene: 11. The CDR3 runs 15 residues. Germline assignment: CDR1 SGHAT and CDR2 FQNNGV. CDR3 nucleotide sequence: TGTGCCAGCAGCCCCGGTGAAGCGGGGTGGGAGACCCAGTACTTC. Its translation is CASSPGEAGWETQYF.

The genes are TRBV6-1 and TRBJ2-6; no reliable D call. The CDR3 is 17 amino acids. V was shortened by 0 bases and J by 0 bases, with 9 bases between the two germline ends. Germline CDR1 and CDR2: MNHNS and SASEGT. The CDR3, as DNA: TGTGCCAGCAGTGAAGCGGCCAGCCACTCTGGGGCCAACGTCCTGACTTTC. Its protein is CASSEAASHSGANVLTF.

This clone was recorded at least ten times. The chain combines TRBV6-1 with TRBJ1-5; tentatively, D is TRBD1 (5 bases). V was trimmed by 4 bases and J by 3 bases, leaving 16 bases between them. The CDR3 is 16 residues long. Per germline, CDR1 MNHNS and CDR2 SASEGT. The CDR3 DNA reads TGTGCCAGCAGTGCCCGACCCGAACAGGACAATCAGCCCCAGCATTTT. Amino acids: CASSARPEQDNQPQHF.